This T cell receptor (beta chain) appears in the sequencing data of a study of shared clonotypes between healthy human individuals (dated by TCRdb to the early 2020s). Regarding the study in general: The cohort included three men and a couple of women between 18 and 49 years of age. Leukapheresis yielded between about 0.8 and 9.5 billion PBMCs per donor. To increase sequencing depth and limit assay-specific biases, different laboratories used diverse techniques to prepare libraries and sequence TCR repertoires. For each donor, three plates each were used for CD4 naive and CD4 memory, two plates were used for CD8 naive, and one plate was used for CD8 memory. To estimate repertoire size and how much clonotypes are shared between individuals, the study performed deep sequencing of blood TCR repertoires from about five healthy adults. Beyond this particular receptor, the publication reports: Across four donors, roughly 5.4% of naive CD4, roughly 3.3% of naive CD8, 2.3% of memory CD4, and roughly 0.41% of memory CD8 clonotypes were shared. The small number of donors limited the genetic and exposure-history diversity represented. Higher generation probabilities were observed for clonotypes shared by all four sorted-subset donors than for non-shared clonotypes. Rarefaction of sorted-subset datasets indicated incomplete sequencing despite the large sequencing depth. Pairwise subsampling led to the expectation that sequencing depth would affect the degree of clonotype sharing among donors. Sampling was restricted to blood, and TCR repertoires in tissues likely differ from the TCR repertoires found in blood. Larger estimated clonotype richness was generally found for naive subsets than for memory subsets.

V gives up 5 bases and J gives up 2 bases, and the segment between their germline ends measures 16 bases. According to the germline V gene (reference sequence), CDR1 reads LNHDA and CDR2 reads SQIVND. The CDR3 runs 15 amino acids, cysteine and phenylalanine included. CDR3 DNA is the only sequence kept; it has 45 bases, read in frame from the first base. Using the deep immunoSEQ assay, multiplex PCR amplified TCR CDR3 regions from genomic DNA. Extracted genomic DNA from each cell subset was distributed evenly across all wells of several immunoSEQ 96-well plates, and each plate was treated as a replicate. For sorted subsets, around 0.2 ug genomic DNA, equal to some 28,000 T cell genomes, was loaded into each replicate PCR. The purified libraries were quantified using a Qubit 3.0 fluorometer, sized with a Bioanalyzer 2100, and then quantified again using the KAPA Library Quantification kit. A separate single-read 150-cycle Illumina NextSeq 550 flow cell was used to sequence each immunoSEQ 96-well plate. As for the authors' bioinformatics: Because the immunoSEQ output included only junctional sequences and no quality scores, the filtering could not be the same as the filtering used for full-length reads. Sequences were annotated with PyIR, a Python wrapper for IgBLAST v1.9, using IMGT germline references to assign V/J genes and CDR3. Reads were removed for weak V/J assignments (E-value above 1e-6), missing CDR3, stop codons, out-of-frame junctions, or ambiguous translated residues. A V3J clonotype was defined by an identical inferred V gene, J gene, and CDR3 amino acid sequence. To compute the percentage overlap between repertoires, the number of shared unique clonotypes was divided by the size of the smaller repertoire. Three approaches were used to assess repertoire richness: RTK rarefaction, the Chao1 estimator, and Recon v2.1 estimates of unobserved clonotypes. Generation probabilities were computed with OLGA for all TCRbeta clonotypes obtained by the gDNA method from several donors. Held by TCRdb, this immuneACCESS table contains in-frame sequences only and omits some clones. Under half of the omission traces to an unresolved V gene where checked; the cause of the rest is unknown. The DNA gave D and trimming, while V, J and clone size come from that table. This sample gives under 700,000 clones in total; approximately 95% of them show up just once. The ten largest clones add up to about 0.11% of the sample.

CD8 naive samples were obtained by positive selection for CCR7 among CD45RO-negative cells, yielding a CD45RA+CCR7+ population from which TemRA cells were excluded. Healthy HIV-negative adults with no recently reported acute infections or vaccinations were included as donors. Every donor was a Caucasian adult residing in Nashville, Tennessee, USA. Blood was collected by leukapheresis, and PBMCs were isolated by Ficoll-Histopaque density gradient centrifugation and then cryopreserved in liquid nitrogen vapor phase. Analytical flow cytometry was used to check the purity and quantity of each magnetically sorted T cell population. Genomic DNA was isolated from each sorted fraction and quantified by UV absorbance on a Nanodrop 2000c. Note on this clone: This receptor's antigen is unknown. No per-base quality is available; no much larger clone lies one base away.

The sample was naive CD8+ T cells sorted from blood. Taken with the paper, the label for cell subset or site translates to: CD45RA+CCR7+. This sequence was found in a woman under 40 in good health. The receptor chain draws on TRBV19 and TRBJ2-7, with the D call perhaps TRBD1 or TRBD2, each one matching 6 bases. The bases read TGTGCCAGTAGTTGGGGGGCATCAAGTCCCTACGAGCAGTACTTC. Translation gives CASSWGASSPYEQYF.